The T cell receptor (beta chain) described here comes from a study of T cell responses to AZD1222 COVID-19 vaccine. About the research overall: Second doses were pooled across both intervals (about 4 or about 12 weeks).

Only in-frame clones appear in the TCRdb table, and some are missing; sequencing was by immunoSEQ multiplex PCR. Here the sample spans 150,000 to 160,000 clones, over 75% being singletons. Trimming shortened V by 5 bases and J by 1 base, and 8 bases separated the two germline ends. This CDR3 has 13 residues. The germline CDR1 and CDR2 sequences are SGHDN and FVKESK. Sequenced material: peripheral blood, taken on day 0 of AZD1222 vaccination. The chain combines TRBV14 with TRBJ1-1; D gene ambiguous. This sequence originates from an adult in good health. CDR3 bases: TGTGCCAGCAGCAACGGGCAGAACACTGAAGCTTTCTTT. Its protein product is CASSNGQNTEAFF.